This T cell receptor (beta chain) was identified during a study of T cells in Graves' hyperthyroidism and ophthalmopathy. This clonotype appeared a few times. Template material for amplifying TCR beta CDR3 regions consisted of RNA transcripts. HTBI primers drove first-round RT-PCR of the TCR CDR3. TCRdb analysed the multiplex PCR reads with MiXCR anew, one entry per CDR3 protein. The sample has about 480,000 distinct CDR3 sequences, 13% to 15% seen once. This receptor was identified in a woman in her late teens or twenties with Graves' hyperthyroidism. Sequences were obtained from blood.

In nucleotides, the CDR3 is TGTGCCAGTAGTAACAGGGAGTACCAAGAGACCCAGTACTTC. Its protein product is CASSNREYQETQYF. The V gene is TRBV19, the J gene TRBJ2-5, with a weak D call TRBD1 (6 bases). The CDR3 totals 14 residues. CDR1 and CDR2 (germline): LNHDA, SQIVND (reference sequence). V shed 4 bases and J shed 0 bases, with 9 bases lying between them.